This passage covers 13 T cell receptor beta chains from one sample sequenced in a study of T cells in Graves' hyperthyroidism and ophthalmopathy. Authors of the study amplified TCR beta CDR3 regions from RNA transcripts. The TCR CDR3 first-round RT-PCR relied on the HTBI primer set. TCRdb ran MiXCR on the multiplex PCR reads and lists one entry per CDR3 protein. This repertoire shows some 350,000 distinct CDR3 sequences, 15% to 20% found once; its top ten account for 3.5% to 4%. Sequencing was carried out using blood. The receptors were sampled from a woman aged 18 to 35 with Graves' hyperthyroidism.

This clonotype was found many times. This chain joins TRBV20-1 and TRBJ1-2; TRBD1 might be the D (6 bases). V lost 2 bases and J 3 bases, leaving 13 bases between the germline ends. Germline V gives CDR1 DFQATT, CDR2 SNEGSKA (reference sequence). The CDR3 runs 14 residues. The CDR3: CSARNQDSYYGYTF. The CDR3 DNA sequence: TGCAGTGCTAGAAACCAGGACAGTTACTATGGCTACACCTTC.

This clonotype was observed many times. V is TRBV6-2 or TRBV6-3 and J is TRBJ1-5; the D gene is possibly TRBD1 (5 bases). The CDR3 is made up of 11 amino acids. The germline V gene has CDR1 MNHEY and CDR2 SVGEGT. The V end was cut by 8 bases, the J end by 7 bases, with 9 bases between. The DNA for the CDR3 is TGTGCCAGCGGTTCAGGGCAGCCCCAGCATTTT. Translating gives CASGSGQPQHF.

This clonotype was seen at least ten times. V is TRBV14 and J is TRBJ1-1, with a tentative D call TRBD1 (6 bases). Trimming took off 4 bases at V and 0 bases at J, with 6 bases between the two ends. The CDR3 covers 13 residues. Germline-derived CDR1 and CDR2 are SGHDN and FVKESK. Here the CDR3 reads CASSRGLNTEAFF. The CDR3 DNA reads as TGTGCCAGCAGCCGGGGGCTGAACACTGAAGCTTTCTTT.

The chain couples TRBV3-1 to TRBJ2-5; TRBD2 might be the D (6 bases). CDR1 and CDR2 (germline): LGHDT, YNNKEL (reference sequence). This CDR3 has 15 residues. The germline V and J ends were trimmed by 1 base and 2 bases, with 11 bases remaining between them. For the CDR3, the DNA is TGTGCCAGCAGCCAAGCTCGGGGGAGACAAGAGACCCAGTACTTC. It encodes CASSQARGRQETQYF.

Ten or more counts support this clonotype. The chain uses TRBV6-1 and TRBJ1-5; D gene uncertain. This CDR3 has 14 residues. V was shortened by 7 bases and J by 1 base, with 11 bases between the two germline ends. Per the germline V gene, CDR1 is MNHNS and CDR2 is SASEGT. CDR3 nucleotides: TGTGCCAGCACCCTCGGCGGGAGCAATCAGCCCCAGCATTTT. Protein sequence: CASTLGGSNQPQHF.

This clonotype was seen ten or more times. The chain has TRBV12-3 or TRBV12-4 and TRBJ1-5, with D possibly TRBD1 on 5 matching bases. CDR3 length equals 11 residues. V was trimmed by 5 bases and J by 12 bases, leaving 11 bases between them. The CDR3 sequence is CASSGVGRQHF. Here the CDR3 DNA reads TGTGCCAGCAGTGGCGTGGGACGCCAGCATTTT.

The sample holds many counts of this clonotype. Written as DNA, the CDR3 is TGTGCCACCTCAGGGGGACAGGCGAGCGCCTACGAGCAGTACTTC. Its protein is CATSGGQASAYEQYF. This chain uses TRBV28 with TRBJ2-7; 8 bases fit TRBD1. Germline lookup yields CDR1 MDHEN and CDR2 SYDVKM. The CDR3 is 15 amino acids. V lost 10 bases to trimming and J lost 2 bases; unmatched junction nucleotides: 13.

For the CDR3, the DNA is TGTGCCAGCAGAGACAGAGTGGTCACTGAAGCTTTCTTT. Translation: CASRDRVVTEAFF. This chain joins TRBV6-1 and TRBJ1-1; D is perhaps TRBD1 (5 bases). The CDR3 length is 13 residues. With 6 bases removed from V and 4 bases from J, the gap between germline ends came to 12 bases. Germline assignment: CDR1 MNHNS and CDR2 SASEGT.

There are many counts of this clonotype. The V gene is TRBV12-3 or TRBV12-4, the J gene TRBJ1-1, with 8 bases lining up with TRBD1. V gave up 5 bases and J gave up 3 bases; unmatched junction bases: 11. This CDR3 comprises 16 residues. The CDR3 loop reads CASSPFQGARDTEAFF. DNA of the CDR3: TGTGCCAGCAGTCCCTTCCAGGGGGCGCGGGACACTGAAGCTTTCTTT.

This clonotype was counted at least ten times. The V and J genes are TRBV6-1 and TRBJ1-5, with 7 bases fitting TRBD1. Germline V gives CDR1 MNHNS, CDR2 SASEGT. Unmatched junction bases numbered 9, after V lost 7 bases and J lost 6 bases. The CDR3 loop spans 14 amino acids. CDR3 DNA: TGTGCCAGCAATGAGGGCAGGGACAGTCAGCCCCAGCATTTT. Translation: CASNEGRDSQPQHF.

This chain joins TRBV5-1 and TRBJ1-1; D gene unclear. Trimming cost V 0 bases and J 5 bases, with 14 bases left between them. The CDR3 extends over 15 amino acids. Germline lookup yields CDR1 SGHRS and CDR2 YFSETQ. As DNA, the CDR3 is TGCGCCAGCAGCTTGGCTCCCCGGGAGGGAACTGAAGCTTTCTTT. Translation: CASSLAPREGTEAFF.

This clonotype was detected a few times. This rearrangement joins TRBV19 to TRBJ2-5, with 9 bases that match TRBD1. The germline CDR1 and CDR2 sequences are LNHDA and SQIVND (reference sequence). The trim removed 8 bases at V and 3 bases at J, leaving 10 bases unmatched. The CDR3 consists of 15 residues. The CDR3 loop is CASSNHGTGKETQYF. DNA for the CDR3: TGTGCCAGTTCAAATCACGGGACAGGGAAAGAGACCCAGTACTTC.

On this clonotype: The conserved phenylalanine or tryptophan is not found at the CDR3 terminus, so this likely reflects a read error. It is unclear where the CDR3 begins or ends on the DNA, so no DNA is shown, and the CDR3 is as TCRdb lists it. This sequence joins TRBV7-9 and TRBJ1-1; the table's TRBD1 call for D was not verified on the DNA. Germline CDR1 and CDR2: SEHNR and FQNEAQ (reference sequence). The CDR3 region is 14 residues in length, termini included. CDR3 protein: CASSEDARNTEAFV.